The clone carrying this T cell receptor beta chain was seen only a few times. The read ends 3 residues shy of where the CDR3 ends; the end is completed using the germline J gene. Control and CVID samples contributed equal amounts of genomic DNA. Here immunoSEQ multiplex PCR was the method, and the copy in TCRdb shows in-frame clones only, minus some. Sampling found tens of thousands of clones, none seen once. These data originate in a study of T cell clonality in common variable immunodeficiency. CDR1 LNHDA and CDR2 SQIVND come from the germline V gene (reference sequence). The CDR3 contains 11 residues. Deletions cut 10 bases from V and 2 bases from J, with 9 bases between.

This rearrangement joins TRBV19 to TRBJ2-7; possibly TRBD1 for D (5 bases). The source material was peripheral blood mononuclear cells. This receptor was taken from a person aged 18 to 70 in good health. The CDR3 region is CATRQTYEQYF. The part of the CDR3 DNA that was read is TGTGCCACACGACAGACCTACGAG.